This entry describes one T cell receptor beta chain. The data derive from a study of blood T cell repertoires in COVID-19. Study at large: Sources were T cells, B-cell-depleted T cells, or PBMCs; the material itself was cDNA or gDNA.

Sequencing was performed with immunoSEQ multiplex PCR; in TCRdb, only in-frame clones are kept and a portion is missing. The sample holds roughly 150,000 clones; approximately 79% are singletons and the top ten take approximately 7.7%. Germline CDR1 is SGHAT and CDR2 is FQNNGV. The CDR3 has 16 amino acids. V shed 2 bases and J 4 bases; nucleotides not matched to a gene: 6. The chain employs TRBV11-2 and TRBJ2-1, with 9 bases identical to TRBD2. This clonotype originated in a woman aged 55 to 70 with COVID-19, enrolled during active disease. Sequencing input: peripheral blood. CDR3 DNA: TGTGCCAGCAGCTTAATCGCTAGCGGGATATACAATGAGCAGTTCTTC. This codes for CASSLIASGIYNEQFF.